The 9 T cell receptor beta chains presented below share a single source sample, sequenced in a study of identical twins. TCRdb reanalysed the 5' RACE reads using MiXCR and keeps one entry per CDR3 protein. The data hold roughly 770,000 distinct CDR3 sequences, with about 20% observed a single time. These same records also appear under a second study, on T cells expressing NK-cell markers.

What was sequenced was PBMCs. These receptors came from a woman under 30 in good health.

This clonotype turned up a few times. The V and J genes are TRBV12-3 or TRBV12-4 and TRBJ2-3; no clear D gene. V was trimmed by 7 bases and J by 10 bases, leaving 15 bases between them. There are 12 residues in the CDR3. Written as DNA, the CDR3 is TGTGCCAGCACCCCATCGGGCGGACCGCAGTATTTT. Amino acid sequence: CASTPSGGPQYF.

The gene calls are TRBV20-1 and TRBJ2-1; D is perhaps TRBD2 (6 bases). The CDR3 runs 12 residues. The V gene lost 3 bases and the J gene lost 8 bases, with 11 bases spanning the gap. Germline V gene data show CDR1 as DFQATT and CDR2 as SNEGSKA (reference sequence). This CDR3 is CSASLSSDEQFF. CDR3 DNA sequence: TGCAGTGCTAGCCTGTCTAGCGATGAGCAGTTCTTC.

This sequence joins TRBV7-2 and TRBJ2-1; 9 nucleotides match TRBD2. Germline CDR1 is SGHTA and CDR2 is FQGNSA. Germline trimming cut 2 bases from V and 6 bases from J; bases unmatched to any gene: 5. This CDR3 is built from 15 residues. CDR3 in amino acids: CASSLYGGRANEQFF. The CDR3 nucleotides read TGTGCCAGCAGCTTATACGGCGGGAGGGCCAATGAGCAGTTCTTC. The complete variable domain, with remaining parts taken from reference TRBV7-2 and TRBJ2-1, reads GAGVSQSPSNKVTEKGKDVELRCDPISGHTALYWYRQSLGQGLEFLIYFQGNSAPDKSGLPSDRFSAERTGGSVSTLTIQRTQQEDSAVYLCASSLYGGRANEQFFGPGTRLTVL.

This CDR3 reads CARTSGRASNEQFF. The CDR3 DNA is TGTGCCCGGACTAGCGGGAGAGCATCCAATGAGCAGTTCTTC. This rearrangement joins TRBV30 to TRBJ2-1; 13 nucleotides align to TRBD2. This CDR3 has 14 residues. Germline V CDR1 and CDR2: GTSNPN, SVGIG (reference sequence). The trim removed 8 bases at V and 6 bases at J, leaving 7 bases unmatched.

The chain carries TRBV30 and TRBJ2-7, with 7 bases matching TRBD1. J was trimmed by 3 bases and V by 6 bases; bases with no gene match: 8. The CDR3 contains 13 residues. CDR1 is GTSNPN, CDR2 SVGIG, per germline (reference sequence). The CDR3 is CACGQVGYYEQYF. CDR3 DNA: TGTGCCTGTGGACAGGTAGGGTACTACGAGCAGTACTTC.

In this sample, this clonotype turned up a few times. V and J are TRBV19 and TRBJ2-1; D is unresolved. The V end was cut by 7 bases, the J end by 2 bases, with 9 bases between. The CDR3 has 13 amino acids. From germline, CDR1 is LNHDA and CDR2 SQIVND (reference sequence). The DNA for the CDR3 is TGTGCCAGTAATCCGGGCACCTACAATGAGCAGTTCTTC. Translated, it gives CASNPGTYNEQFF. The variable domain in full, with the rest retrieved from reference TRBV19 and TRBJ2-1, is DGGITQSPKYLFRKEGQNVTLSCEQNLNHDAMYWYRQDPGQGLRLIYYSQIVNDFQKGDIAEGYSVSREKKESFPLTVTSAQKNPTAFYLCASNPGTYNEQFFGPGTRLTVL.

This clonotype has a handful of counts. V gene TRBV27 combines with J gene TRBJ1-1; D is unresolved. The CDR3 sequence is 13 residues long. V shed 6 bases and J shed 0 bases, with 8 bases lying between them. The V gene's germline CDR1 is MNHEY and CDR2 SMNVEV (reference sequence). The CDR3 loop is CASRQTMNTEAFF. The CDR3 DNA reads as TGTGCCAGCAGACAGACGATGAACACTGAAGCTTTCTTT.

This clonotype was detected a few times. J is TRBJ1-4 and V is TRBV11-3, with 7 bases aligning to TRBD1. This CDR3 has 16 amino acids. The V and J ends lost 5 bases and 0 bases, in that order; junction bases with no gene match: 6. Germline lookup yields CDR1 SGHNT and CDR2 YENEEA. Written as DNA, the CDR3 is TGTGCCAGCAGCCGAGGACAGGCGTCAACTAATGAAAAACTGTTTTTT. It specifies CASSRGQASTNEKLFF.

There are a few counts of this clonotype. This chain links TRBV5-6 with TRBJ2-1, with TRBD2 matching over 8 bases. CDR3 length equals 11 residues. V shed 5 bases and J 14 bases; nucleotides not matched to a gene: 6. The germline CDR1 and CDR2 sequences are SGHDT and YYEEEE. CDR3 nucleotides: TGTGCCAGCAGTGCCGGGACTAGAAAGTTCTTC. It specifies CASSAGTRKFF.